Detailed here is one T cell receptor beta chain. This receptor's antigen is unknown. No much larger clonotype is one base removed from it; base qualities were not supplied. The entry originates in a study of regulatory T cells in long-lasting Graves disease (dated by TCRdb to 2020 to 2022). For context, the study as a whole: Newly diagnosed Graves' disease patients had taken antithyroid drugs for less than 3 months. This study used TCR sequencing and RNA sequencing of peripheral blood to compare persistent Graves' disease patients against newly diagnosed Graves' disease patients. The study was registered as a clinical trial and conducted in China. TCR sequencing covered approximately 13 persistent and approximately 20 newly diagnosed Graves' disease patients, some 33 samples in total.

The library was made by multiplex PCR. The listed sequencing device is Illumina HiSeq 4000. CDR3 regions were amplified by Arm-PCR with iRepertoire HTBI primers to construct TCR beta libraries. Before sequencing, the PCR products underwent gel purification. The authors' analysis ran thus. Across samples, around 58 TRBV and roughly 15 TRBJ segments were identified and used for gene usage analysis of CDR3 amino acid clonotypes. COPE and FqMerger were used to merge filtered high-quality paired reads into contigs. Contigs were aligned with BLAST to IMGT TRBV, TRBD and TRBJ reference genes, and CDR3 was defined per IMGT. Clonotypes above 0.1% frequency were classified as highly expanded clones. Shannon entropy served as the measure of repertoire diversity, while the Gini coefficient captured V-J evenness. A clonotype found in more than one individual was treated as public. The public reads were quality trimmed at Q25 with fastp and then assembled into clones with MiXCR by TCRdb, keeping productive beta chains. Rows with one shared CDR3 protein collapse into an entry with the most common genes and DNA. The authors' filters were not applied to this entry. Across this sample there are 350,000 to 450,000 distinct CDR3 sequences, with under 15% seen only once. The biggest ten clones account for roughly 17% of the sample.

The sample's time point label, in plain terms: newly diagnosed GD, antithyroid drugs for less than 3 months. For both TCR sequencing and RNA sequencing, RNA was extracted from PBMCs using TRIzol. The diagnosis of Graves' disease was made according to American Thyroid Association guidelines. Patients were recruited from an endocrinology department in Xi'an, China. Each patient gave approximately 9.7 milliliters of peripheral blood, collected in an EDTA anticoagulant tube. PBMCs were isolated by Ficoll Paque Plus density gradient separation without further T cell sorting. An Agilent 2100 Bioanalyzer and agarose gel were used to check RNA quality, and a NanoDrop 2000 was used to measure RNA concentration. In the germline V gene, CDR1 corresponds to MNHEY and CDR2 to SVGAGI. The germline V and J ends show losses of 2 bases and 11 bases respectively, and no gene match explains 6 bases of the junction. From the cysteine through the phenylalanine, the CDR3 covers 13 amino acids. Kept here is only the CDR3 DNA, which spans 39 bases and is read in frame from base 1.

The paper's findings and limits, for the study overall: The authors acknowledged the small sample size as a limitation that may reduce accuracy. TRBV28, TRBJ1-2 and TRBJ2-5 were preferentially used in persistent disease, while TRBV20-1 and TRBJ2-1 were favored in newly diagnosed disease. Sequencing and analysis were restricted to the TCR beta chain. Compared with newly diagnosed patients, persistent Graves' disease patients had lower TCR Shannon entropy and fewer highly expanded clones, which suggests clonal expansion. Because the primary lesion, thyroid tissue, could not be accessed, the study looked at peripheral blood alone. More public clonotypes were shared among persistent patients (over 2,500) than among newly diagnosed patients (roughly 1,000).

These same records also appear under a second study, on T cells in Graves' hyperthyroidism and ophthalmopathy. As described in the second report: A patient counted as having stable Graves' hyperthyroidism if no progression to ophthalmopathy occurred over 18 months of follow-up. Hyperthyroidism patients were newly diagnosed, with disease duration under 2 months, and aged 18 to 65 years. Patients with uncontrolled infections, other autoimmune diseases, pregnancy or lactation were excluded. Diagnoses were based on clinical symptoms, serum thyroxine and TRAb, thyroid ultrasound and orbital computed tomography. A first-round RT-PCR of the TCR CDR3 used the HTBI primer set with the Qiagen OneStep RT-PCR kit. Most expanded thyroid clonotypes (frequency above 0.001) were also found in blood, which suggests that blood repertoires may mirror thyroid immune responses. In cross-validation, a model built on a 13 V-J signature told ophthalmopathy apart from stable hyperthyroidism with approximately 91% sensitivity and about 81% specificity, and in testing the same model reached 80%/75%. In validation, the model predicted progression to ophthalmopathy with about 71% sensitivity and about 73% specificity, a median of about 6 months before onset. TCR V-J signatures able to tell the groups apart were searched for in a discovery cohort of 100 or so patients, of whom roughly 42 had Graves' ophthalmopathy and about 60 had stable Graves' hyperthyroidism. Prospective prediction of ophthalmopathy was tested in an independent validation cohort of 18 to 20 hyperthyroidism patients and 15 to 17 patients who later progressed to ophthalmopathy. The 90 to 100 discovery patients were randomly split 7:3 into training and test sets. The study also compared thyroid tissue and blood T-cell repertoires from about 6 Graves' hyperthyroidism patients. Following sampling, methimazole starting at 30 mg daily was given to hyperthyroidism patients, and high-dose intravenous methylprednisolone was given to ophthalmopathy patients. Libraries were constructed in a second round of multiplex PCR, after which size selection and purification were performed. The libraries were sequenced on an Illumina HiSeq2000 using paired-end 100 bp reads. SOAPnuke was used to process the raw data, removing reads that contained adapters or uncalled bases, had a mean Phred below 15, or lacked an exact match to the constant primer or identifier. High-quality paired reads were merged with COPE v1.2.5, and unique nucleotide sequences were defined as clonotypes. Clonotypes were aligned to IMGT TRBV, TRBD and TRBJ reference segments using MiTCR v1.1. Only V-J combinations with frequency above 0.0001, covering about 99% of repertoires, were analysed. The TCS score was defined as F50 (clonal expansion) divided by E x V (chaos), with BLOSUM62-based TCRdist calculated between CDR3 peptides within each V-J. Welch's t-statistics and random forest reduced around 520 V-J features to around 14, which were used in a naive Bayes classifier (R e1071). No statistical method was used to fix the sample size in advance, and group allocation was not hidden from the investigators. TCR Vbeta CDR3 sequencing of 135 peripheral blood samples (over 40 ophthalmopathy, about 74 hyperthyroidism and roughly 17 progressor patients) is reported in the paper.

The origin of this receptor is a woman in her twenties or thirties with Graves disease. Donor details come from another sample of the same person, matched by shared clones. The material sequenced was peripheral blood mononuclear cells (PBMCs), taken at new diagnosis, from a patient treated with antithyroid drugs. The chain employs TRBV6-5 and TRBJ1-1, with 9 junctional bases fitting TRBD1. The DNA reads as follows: TGTGCCAGCAGTTACCGCGAAGGACAGGGGGCTTTCTTT. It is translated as CASSYREGQGAFF.